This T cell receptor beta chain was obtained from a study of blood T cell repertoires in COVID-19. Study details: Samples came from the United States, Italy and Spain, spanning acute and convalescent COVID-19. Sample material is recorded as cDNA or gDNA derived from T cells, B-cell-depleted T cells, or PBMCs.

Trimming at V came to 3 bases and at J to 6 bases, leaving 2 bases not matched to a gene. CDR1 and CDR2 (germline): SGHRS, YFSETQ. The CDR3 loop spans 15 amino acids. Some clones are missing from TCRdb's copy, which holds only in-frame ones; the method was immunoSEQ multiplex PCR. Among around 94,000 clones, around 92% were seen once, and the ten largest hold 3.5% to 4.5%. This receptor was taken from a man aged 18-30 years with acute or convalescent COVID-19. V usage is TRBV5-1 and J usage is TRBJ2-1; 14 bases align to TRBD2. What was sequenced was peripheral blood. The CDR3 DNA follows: TGCGCCAGCAGCTCGGGGACTAGCGGGAGCAATGAGCAGTTCTTC. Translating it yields CASSSGTSGSNEQFF.